This T cell receptor beta chain is drawn from a study of blood T cell repertoires in COVID-19. Background on the study: Samples representing acute and convalescent COVID-19 were sourced from the United States, Italy and Spain.

Allocation to cohorts depended on clinical history reported by the participants. With 1 base clipped from V and 7 bases from J, the junction kept 6 bases outside the gene matches. This CDR3 spans 15 amino acids. Germline assignment: CDR1 MGHRA and CDR2 YSYEKL. Produced via immunoSEQ multiplex PCR; TCRdb's table is partial and in-frame only. The table shows approximately 300,000 clones, with 70% to 90% occurring only once. This receptor was identified in a woman aged 25 to 39 who had recovered from COVID-19. J is TRBJ1-4 and V is TRBV4-1; 7 bases map to TRBD1. The sequencing input was PBMCs or T cells enriched from blood (not recorded which). This CDR3 reads CASSQVGTGAEKLFF. In DNA, the CDR3 is TGCGCCAGCAGCCAAGTGGGAACAGGGGCTGAAAAACTGTTTTTT.